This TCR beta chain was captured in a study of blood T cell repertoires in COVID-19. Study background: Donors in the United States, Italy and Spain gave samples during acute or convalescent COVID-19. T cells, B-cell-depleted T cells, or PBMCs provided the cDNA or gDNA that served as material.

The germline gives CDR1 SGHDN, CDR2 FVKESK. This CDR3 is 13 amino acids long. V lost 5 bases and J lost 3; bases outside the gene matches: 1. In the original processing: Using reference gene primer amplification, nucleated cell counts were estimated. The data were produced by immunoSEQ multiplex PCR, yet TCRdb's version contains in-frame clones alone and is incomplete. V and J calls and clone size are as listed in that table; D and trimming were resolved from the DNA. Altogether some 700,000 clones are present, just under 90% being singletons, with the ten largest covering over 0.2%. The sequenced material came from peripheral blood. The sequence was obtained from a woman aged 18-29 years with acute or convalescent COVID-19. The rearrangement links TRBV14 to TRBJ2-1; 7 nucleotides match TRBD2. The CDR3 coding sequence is TGTGCCAGCAGCAGCGGGGTCTACAATGAGCAGTTCTTC. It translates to CASSSGVYNEQFF.